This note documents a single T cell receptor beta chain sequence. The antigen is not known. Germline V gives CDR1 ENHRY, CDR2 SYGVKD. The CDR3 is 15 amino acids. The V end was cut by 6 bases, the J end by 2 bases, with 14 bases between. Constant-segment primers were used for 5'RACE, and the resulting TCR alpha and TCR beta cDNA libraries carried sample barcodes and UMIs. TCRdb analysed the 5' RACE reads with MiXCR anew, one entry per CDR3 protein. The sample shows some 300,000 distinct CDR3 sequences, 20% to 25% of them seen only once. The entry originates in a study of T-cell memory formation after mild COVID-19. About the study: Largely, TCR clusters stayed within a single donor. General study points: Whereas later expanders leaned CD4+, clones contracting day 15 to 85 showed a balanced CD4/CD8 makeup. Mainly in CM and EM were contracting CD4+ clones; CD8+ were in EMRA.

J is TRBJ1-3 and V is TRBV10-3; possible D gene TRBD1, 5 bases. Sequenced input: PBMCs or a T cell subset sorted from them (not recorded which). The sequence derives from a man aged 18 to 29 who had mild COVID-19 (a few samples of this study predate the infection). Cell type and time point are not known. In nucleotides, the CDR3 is TGTGCCATCAGGGGGGACGGAACGACTGGAAACACCATATATTTT. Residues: CAIRGDGTTGNTIYF.